The 18 T cell receptor beta chains below were found in one sample sequenced in a study of blood T cells in healthy people across ages. Alongside a J-beta primer mix, a sample-barcoded 5' primer served in a second PCR lasting roughly 6 to 11 cycles. From the 5' RACE reads, TCRdb called clonotypes with MiXCR, one entry per CDR3 protein. The profile shows roughly 1,300,000 distinct CDR3 sequences, 55% to 75% of them singletons. The sequenced sample was blood. The receptors stem from a man in his late teens or twenties in good health.

DNA of the CDR3: TGTGCCAGCAGCTCCCCCCGGACAGGGGGCACAGGCTATGGCTACACCTTC. This gives the protein CASSSPRTGGTGYGYTF. V gene TRBV7-8 combines with J gene TRBJ1-2; 11 positions match TRBD1. The J segment lost 4 bases and the V segment lost 4 bases, leaving 11 bases of the junction unmatched. Germline-derived CDR1 and CDR2 are SGHVS and FQNEAQ. The CDR3 consists of 17 residues.

The V call is TRBV3-1, the J call TRBJ2-4; D uncertain. The DNA end favors TRBJ2-7, so the J call may be wrong. Germline V CDR1 and CDR2: LGHDT, YNNKEL (reference sequence). CDR3 length equals 12 residues. Here the CDR3 reads CASSQNFYEQYF. The CDR3, as DNA: TGTGCCAGCAGCCAGAATTTCTACGAGCAGTACTTC.

This clonotype was found once. The V gene is TRBV6-6, the J gene TRBJ1-1; tentatively, D is TRBD1 (6 bases). The CDR3 consists of 14 residues. CDR1 is MNHNY, CDR2 SVGAGI, per germline (reference sequence). V was clipped by 4 bases and J by 4 bases, with 13 bases between them. This chain's CDR3 is CASSLGALGTEAFF. CDR3 DNA sequence: TGTGCCAGCAGTTTGGGGGCGTTGGGCACTGAAGCTTTCTTT.

This sequence joins TRBV24-1 and TRBJ2-3, with unresolved D. Germline loops: CDR1 KGHDR, CDR2 SFDVKD. V lost 6 bases to trimming and J lost 2 bases, with 8 bases between them. The CDR3 totals 13 residues. CDR3 nucleotide sequence: TGTGCCACCAGTCGGGCCCCCACAGATACGCAGTATTTT. Translating gives CATSRAPTDTQYF.

This clonotype was seen just once. Since no conserved phenylalanine or tryptophan closes the CDR3, a read error is the likely cause. The J gene is TRBJ1-2, the V gene TRBV20-1; the D is unclear. V lost 3 bases and J 6 bases, leaving 14 bases between the germline ends. This CDR3 has 13 residues. Germline V CDR1 and CDR2: DFQATT, SNEGSKA (reference sequence). The CDR3 bases are TGCAGTGCTAGGGCAAGCGGACGCGATGGCTACACCCTC. Its protein product is CSARASGRDGYTL.

This chain links TRBV11-2 with TRBJ2-3; 8 nucleotides agree with TRBD2. CDR3 size: 16 residues. Germline values: CDR1 SGHAT, CDR2 FQNNGV. V lost 1 base and J lost 2; bases outside the gene matches: 5. The CDR3 sequence: CASSLVGRAATDTQYF. The CDR3 DNA follows: TGTGCCAGCAGCTTAGTCGGGAGGGCCGCCACAGATACGCAGTATTTT.

The V call is TRBV29-1, the J call TRBJ2-5; 8 nucleotides align to TRBD2. The length of the CDR3 is 13 residues. CDR1 is SQVTM and CDR2 is ANQGSEA in the germline V gene. The ends lost 3 bases at V and 7 bases at J; junction bases unmatched: 7. The CDR3 DNA reads as TGCAGCGTTGAGAGAGAGACTAGCGCGACCCAGTACTTC. Amino acid sequence: CSVERETSATQYF.

The chain joins TRBV27 to TRBJ2-1; D is possibly TRBD1 (6 bases). The CDR3 sequence is 14 residues long. Per the germline V gene, CDR1 is MNHEY and CDR2 is SMNVEV (reference sequence). Trimming left V 4 bases short and J 3 bases short, with 10 bases between. This CDR3 is CASSSRTVYNEQFF. CDR3 bases: TGTGCCAGCAGTTCGAGGACAGTCTACAATGAGCAGTTCTTC.

There are a few counts of this clonotype. The genes are TRBV12-3 or TRBV12-4 and TRBJ1-1, with D uncertain. V was cut by 1 base and J by 1 base, with 7 bases left in between. This CDR3 comprises 14 residues. CDR3 DNA sequence: TGTGCCAGCAGTTTAGGGCAGAGGAACACTGAAGCTTTCTTT. Amino acids: CASSLGQRNTEAFF.

The J gene is TRBJ1-2, the V gene TRBV7-2; D is unclear. This CDR3 is built from 15 residues. V lost 1 base to trimming and J lost 0 bases, with 9 bases between them. Per germline, CDR1 SGHTA and CDR2 FQGNSA. For the CDR3, the DNA is TGTGCCAGCAGCTTAGTCTGGGGAGCTAACTATGGCTACACCTTC. Protein sequence: CASSLVWGANYGYTF. Full variable domain (remainder filled in from reference TRBV7-2 and TRBJ1-2): GAGVSQSPSNKVTEKGKDVELRCDPISGHTALYWYRQSLGQGLEFLIYFQGNSAPDKSGLPSDRFSAERTGGSVSTLTIQRTQQEDSAVYLCASSLVWGANYGYTFGSGTRLTVV.

V is TRBV3-1 and J is TRBJ2-7, with TRBD2 matching over 9 bases. In germline, CDR1 is LGHDT, CDR2 YNNKEL (reference sequence). V shed 3 bases, J shed 0 bases, and the junction held 3 bases outside the gene matches. The CDR3 is 15 amino acids. The DNA of the CDR3 is TGTGCCAGCAGCCATCCTAGCGGGGCCTCCTACGAGCAGTACTTC. Residues: CASSHPSGASYEQYF.

V gene TRBV2 combines with J gene TRBJ2-7; D ambiguous. This CDR3 region has 12 residues. CDR1 is SNHLY, CDR2 FYNNEI, per germline. V was clipped by 4 bases and J by 3 bases, with 7 bases between them. CDR3 residues: CASSAAVYEQYF. The CDR3 nucleotides are TGTGCCAGCAGTGCGGCGGTCTACGAGCAGTACTTC.

The V and J genes are TRBV20-1 and TRBJ1-1; weak D call: TRBD1 (5 bases). In germline, CDR1 is DFQATT, CDR2 SNEGSKA (reference sequence). V was pared by 7 bases and J by 3 bases, with 15 bases between. This CDR3 has 13 amino acids. The CDR3 region has the DNA TGCAGTGGCCCGTCCCTCAGGGACACTGAAGCTTTCTTT. It encodes CSGPSLRDTEAFF.

This chain joins TRBV3-1 and TRBJ1-4, with D possibly TRBD1 on 6 matching bases. Germline-derived CDR1 and CDR2 are LGHDT and YNNKEL (reference sequence). CDR3 length: 14 residues. V was cut by 5 bases and J by 4 bases, with 11 bases left in between. The CDR3 DNA is TGTGCCAGCAGCTTCGGGGGCTATAATGAAAAACTGTTTTTT. Translated, it gives CASSFGGYNEKLFF.

The rearrangement links TRBV11-3 to TRBJ1-4; D is possibly TRBD1 (5 bases). Germline CDR1 SGHNT, CDR2 YENEEA. V dropped 4 bases and J dropped 3 bases, with 12 bases sitting between them. This CDR3 has 15 amino acids. The CDR3 here is CASSSREGSNEKLFF. The DNA for the CDR3 is TGTGCCAGCAGCTCGAGGGAGGGGTCTAATGAAAAACTGTTTTTT.

The chain joins TRBV18 to TRBJ1-5; D is unresolved. V was cut by 4 bases and J by 5 bases, with 9 bases left in between. The CDR3 is 13 amino acids. In germline, CDR1 is KGHSH, CDR2 LQKENI. CDR3 in DNA: TGTGCCAGCTCACTCGAACTTGATCAGCCCCAGCATTTT. Translation gives CASSLELDQPQHF.

The table lists this clonotype with many counts. The chain uses TRBV5-1 and TRBJ2-7; 8 bases are a match to TRBD2. Germline trimming cut 0 bases from V and 7 bases from J; bases unmatched to any gene: 6. This CDR3 is built from 14 residues. Per the germline V gene, CDR1 is SGHRS and CDR2 is YFSETQ. The DNA for the CDR3 is TGCGCCAGCAGCTTGGGACTAGCGTTGGGGGAGCAGTACTTC. The encoded protein is CASSLGLALGEQYF.

The V and J genes are TRBV6-2 or TRBV6-3 and TRBJ2-7, with 9 bases fitting TRBD2. The DNA end lines up better with TRBJ2-5; the J call may be wrong. The CDR3 is made up of 15 amino acids. Germline CDR1 is MNHEY and CDR2 is SVGEGT. CDR3 nucleotides: TGTGCCAGCAGTGTCGCCGGGACTAGCCGTGAGACCCAGTACTTC. It codes for CASSVAGTSRETQYF.